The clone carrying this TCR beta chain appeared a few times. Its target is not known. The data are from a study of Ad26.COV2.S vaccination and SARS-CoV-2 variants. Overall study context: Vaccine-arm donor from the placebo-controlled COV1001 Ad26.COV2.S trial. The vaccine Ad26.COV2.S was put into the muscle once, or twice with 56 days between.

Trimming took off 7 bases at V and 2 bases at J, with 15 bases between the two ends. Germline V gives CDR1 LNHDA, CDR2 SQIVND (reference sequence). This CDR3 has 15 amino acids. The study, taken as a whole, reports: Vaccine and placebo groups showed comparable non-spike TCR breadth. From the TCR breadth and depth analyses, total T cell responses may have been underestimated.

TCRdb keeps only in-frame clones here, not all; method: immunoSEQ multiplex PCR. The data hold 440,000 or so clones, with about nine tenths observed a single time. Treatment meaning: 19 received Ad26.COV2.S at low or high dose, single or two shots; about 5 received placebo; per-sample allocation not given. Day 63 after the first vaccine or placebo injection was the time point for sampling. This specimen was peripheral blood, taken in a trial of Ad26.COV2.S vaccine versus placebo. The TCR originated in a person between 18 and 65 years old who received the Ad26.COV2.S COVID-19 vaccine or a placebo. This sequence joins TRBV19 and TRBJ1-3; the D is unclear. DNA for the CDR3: TGTGCCAGTAACCCCGGGCAGGACCCTGGAAACACCATATATTTT. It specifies CASNPGQDPGNTIYF.